This T cell receptor beta chain was sequenced in a study of response to subunit inactivated influenza vaccine. The ends lost 1 base at V and 7 bases at J; junction bases unmatched: 3. From germline, CDR1 is LGHNA and CDR2 YNFKEQ. This CDR3 is 14 amino acids long. The count of this clonotype is one. TCRdb ran MiXCR on the RT-PCR reads and lists one entry per CDR3 protein. The data hold just under 550,000 distinct CDR3 sequences, with around 21% observed a single time. The same sample was also studied in work on T cells expressing NK-cell markers. According to that study: UMIs accompanied the 5'RACE template switching by which TCR beta cDNA was made.

The rearrangement links TRBV4-2 to TRBJ1-3; the match to TRBD1 covers 8 bases. This TCR derives from a man aged 50 to 59 who received an inactivated influenza vaccine. The specimen was CD4+ T cells sorted from PBMCs, collected 11 to 12 days after vaccination. DNA of the CDR3: TGTGCCAGCAGCCAAGGGCAGGGGGCGAACACCATATATTTT. Protein: CASSQGQGANTIYF.